This T cell receptor beta chain was identified during a study of OX40 agonist ivuxolimab in advanced cancers. Context from the whole study: Ivuxolimab was an agonistic, fully human IgG2 monoclonal antibody directed against OX40 (CD134), a costimulatory receptor. Intravenous ivuxolimab was administered to patients every 2 weeks at six dose levels: 0.01, 0.1, 0.3, 1.5, 3 and 10 mg/kg. Of the roughly 50 dose-escalation patients, hepatocellular carcinoma was present in around 19, melanoma in around 15, renal cell carcinoma in 9 and head and neck cancer in 9. A male proportion of around 80% and a mean age of roughly 58 years, ranging from about 23 to 90, were recorded for the dose-escalation cohort. Patients were allowed to have had prior anti-PD-1, anti-PD-L1 or anti-CTLA-4 therapy, and 40% of the dose-escalation patients had previously received checkpoint inhibitors. Partial responses occurred in three dose-escalation patients: two with cutaneous melanoma and one with hepatocellular carcinoma. The purpose of peripheral TCRbeta sequencing was to test whether ivuxolimab changed TCR sequence diversity and led to clonal T-cell expansion. The paper reports the monotherapy dose-escalation portion (N of about 47 patients) of the phase I ivuxolimab trial.

This clone turned up a few times. Its antigen is unknown. Base qualities are not provided; no much larger clone lies one nucleotide away. The trial excluded patients who had a history of autoimmune disease or who were on systemic immunosuppression. Peripheral blood for TCR sequencing was collected from all dose cohorts at baseline, on cycle 4 day 1, and on cycle 7 day 1. The samples were drawn from a first-in-human, open-label, multicenter phase I dose-escalation trial of ivuxolimab. Adults with locally advanced or metastatic head and neck squamous cell, hepatocellular, melanoma or renal cell carcinoma were enrolled in the trial. CD4+ and CD8+ T cells were sorted separately from peripheral blood before TCR sequencing. The study at large found these results: After ivuxolimab, more expanded clones were found on average in CD8+ T cells than in CD4+ T cells. Low levels of normalized T-cell clonal expansion were also seen in some patients who did not respond. At doses of 0.1 to 3.0 mg/kg, clonal expansion of both CD4+ and CD8+ blood T cells was observed from baseline to week 6. The antigen specificity of the peripheral T cells that underwent clonal expansion was not determined. In the 0.1-3.0 mg/kg groups, partial responders had among the lowest normalized peripheral clonal expansion, particularly in CD8+ T cells.

For sequencing of the TCRbeta CDR3 region, genomic DNA was extracted from the sorted cells. The immunoSEQ Assay was used for sequencing of TCRbeta CDR3 regions. As stored in TCRdb, this immuneACCESS dataset retains in-frame rearrangements with V and J assigned. A fraction of the clones does not appear; measured against another copy, unresolved V genes explain less than half of the discrepancy, and the remainder lacks a known reason. This sample comprises about 25,000 clones, around 82% of them detected only once. More than 1.4% of the sample rests with the top ten. CDR1 and CDR2 were assigned from the germline V gene (reference sequence) as DFQATT and SNEGSKA. V is cut by 3 bases and J by 0 bases, and the space between the germline ends is 2 bases. The CDR3 sequence holds 11 residues, the cysteine and phenylalanine included. Only CDR3 DNA remains: 33 bases, in frame from the first base.

The rearrangement joined TRBV20-1 to TRBJ1-1; confidence is insufficient to name the D gene. The sequenced sample was CD4+ or CD8+ T cells sorted from blood, obtained in a trial of the OX40 agonist ivuxolimab. This clonotype was obtained from an adult with an advanced solid tumor such as melanoma, head and neck, liver or kidney cancer. CDR3 loop: CSARMNTEAFF. The DNA reads TGCAGTGCTAGGATGAACACTGAAGCTTTCTTT.